The TCR beta chain under discussion was sequenced for a study of cytomegalovirus exposure and HLA in healthy donors. Study overall: Prior work identified some 120 million unique TCR beta sequences in roughly 190 million T cells. Study results and caveats: According to an earlier analysis, most TCR beta V segments yielded productive rearrangements about 87% or about 30% of the time.

Germline CDR1 is SNHLY and CDR2 is FYNNEI. The V end lost 6 bases, the J end lost 6 bases, and 17 bases lay between the germline ends. The CDR3 contains 14 residues. As for this clone: Its antigen is not identified.

Amplification used 60 Vbeta primers and 13 Jbeta primers. Some clones are missing from TCRdb's copy, which holds only in-frame ones; the method was immunoSEQ multiplex PCR. The table records some 150,000 clones, 80% of them present only once. Sequencing was done on a sample of PBMCs. V and J are TRBV2 and TRBJ1-1, with D perhaps TRBD1 (5 bases). This TCR derives from a man in his forties in good health and CMV-seropositive. DNA of the CDR3: TGTGCCAGCAGCGACCGGGACTTACACCCTGAAGCTTTCTTT. Translated: CASSDRDLHPEAFF.